Below are 5 T cell receptor beta chains sequenced from a single sample in a study of early stage breast cancer tumors. Method: immunoSEQ multiplex PCR; TCRdb's copy keeps in-frame clones and lacks some. The data hold about 31,000 clones, with approximately 70% observed a single time. Sequenced sample: breast tumor tissue. The receptors stem from a person younger than 45 with breast cancer.

This chain joins TRBV11-3 and TRBJ2-5; 10 bases fit TRBD1. The V gene end was trimmed by 5 bases and the J gene end by 5 bases; junction bases not matched to a gene: 2. The CDR3 runs 13 residues. The germline V gene encodes CDR1 SGHNT and CDR2 YENEEA. In DNA, the CDR3 is TGTGCCAGCAGCCCGGACAGGGGGGAGACCCAGTACTTC. This codes for CASSPDRGETQYF.

The chain is built from TRBV19 and TRBJ2-3; 9 positions match TRBD2. After removal of 5 bases from V and 4 bases from J, the junction contained 7 bases not matched to a gene. CDR3 size: 15 residues. In germline, CDR1 is LNHDA, CDR2 SQIVND (reference sequence). For the CDR3, the DNA is TGTGCCAGTAGTGAAGGACTAGCGACGGCAGATACGCAGTATTTT. As protein: CASSEGLATADTQYF.

The chain joins TRBV6-5 to TRBJ1-3; D ambiguous. This CDR3 spans 15 amino acids. The ends were cut back, 0 bases at V and 2 bases at J, with 8 bases in the middle. CDR1 is MNHEY and CDR2 is SVGAGI in the germline V gene. CDR3 protein: CASSYSLQTGNTIYF. The CDR3 DNA is TGTGCCAGCAGTTACTCGTTGCAGACTGGAAACACCATATATTTT.

The V call is TRBV27, the J call TRBJ2-1, with 8 nucleotides matching TRBD2. CDR1 and CDR2 (germline): MNHEY, SMNVEV (reference sequence). The CDR3 spans 15 residues. The CDR3, as DNA: TGTGCATCAGCGGGGGCACCTCCGGGGGTTGATGAGCAGTTCTTC. It specifies CASAGAPPGVDEQFF.

The chain is built from TRBV5-1 and TRBJ2-3; weak D call: TRBD1 (6 bases). This CDR3 is 16 amino acids long. V was cut by 4 bases and J by 2 bases, with 17 bases left in between. The germline V gene has CDR1 SGHRS and CDR2 YFSETQ. The CDR3 bases are TGCGCCAGCAGCGATTATACAGGGTCCTTCACAGATACGCAGTATTTT. Its protein product is CASSDYTGSFTDTQYF.